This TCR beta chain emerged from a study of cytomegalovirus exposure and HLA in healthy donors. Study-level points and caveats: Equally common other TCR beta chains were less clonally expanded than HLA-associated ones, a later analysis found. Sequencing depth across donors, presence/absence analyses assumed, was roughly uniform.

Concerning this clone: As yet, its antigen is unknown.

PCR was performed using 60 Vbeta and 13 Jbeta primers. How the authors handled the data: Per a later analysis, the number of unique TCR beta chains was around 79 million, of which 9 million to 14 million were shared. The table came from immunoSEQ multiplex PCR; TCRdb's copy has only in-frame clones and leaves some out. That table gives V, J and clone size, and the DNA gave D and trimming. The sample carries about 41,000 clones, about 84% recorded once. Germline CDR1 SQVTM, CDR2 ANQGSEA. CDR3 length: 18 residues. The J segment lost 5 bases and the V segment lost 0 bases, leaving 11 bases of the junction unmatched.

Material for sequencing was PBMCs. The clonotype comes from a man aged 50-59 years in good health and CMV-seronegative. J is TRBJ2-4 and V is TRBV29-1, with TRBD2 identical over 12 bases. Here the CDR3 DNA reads TGCAGCGTTGAAGATCAATGGACTAGCGGGATGACCCAAAACATTCAGTACTTC. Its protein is CSVEDQWTSGMTQNIQYF.